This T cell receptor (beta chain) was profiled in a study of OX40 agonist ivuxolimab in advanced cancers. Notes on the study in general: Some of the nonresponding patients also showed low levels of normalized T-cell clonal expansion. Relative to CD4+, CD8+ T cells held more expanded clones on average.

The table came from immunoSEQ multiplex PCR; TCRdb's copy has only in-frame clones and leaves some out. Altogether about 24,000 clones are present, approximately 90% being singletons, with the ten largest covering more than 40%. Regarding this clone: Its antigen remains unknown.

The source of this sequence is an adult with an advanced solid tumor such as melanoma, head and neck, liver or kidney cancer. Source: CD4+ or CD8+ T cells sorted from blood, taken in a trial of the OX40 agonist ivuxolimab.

The CDR3 protein is CASRHNTEAFF. The CDR3 DNA sequence: TGTGCCAGCAGACACAACACTGAAGCTTTCTTT. V is TRBV28 and J is TRBJ1-1; D call uncertain. V gave up 6 bases and J gave up 2 bases, with 4 bases separating them. In germline, CDR1 is MDHEN, CDR2 SYDVKM. The CDR3 loop spans 11 amino acids.